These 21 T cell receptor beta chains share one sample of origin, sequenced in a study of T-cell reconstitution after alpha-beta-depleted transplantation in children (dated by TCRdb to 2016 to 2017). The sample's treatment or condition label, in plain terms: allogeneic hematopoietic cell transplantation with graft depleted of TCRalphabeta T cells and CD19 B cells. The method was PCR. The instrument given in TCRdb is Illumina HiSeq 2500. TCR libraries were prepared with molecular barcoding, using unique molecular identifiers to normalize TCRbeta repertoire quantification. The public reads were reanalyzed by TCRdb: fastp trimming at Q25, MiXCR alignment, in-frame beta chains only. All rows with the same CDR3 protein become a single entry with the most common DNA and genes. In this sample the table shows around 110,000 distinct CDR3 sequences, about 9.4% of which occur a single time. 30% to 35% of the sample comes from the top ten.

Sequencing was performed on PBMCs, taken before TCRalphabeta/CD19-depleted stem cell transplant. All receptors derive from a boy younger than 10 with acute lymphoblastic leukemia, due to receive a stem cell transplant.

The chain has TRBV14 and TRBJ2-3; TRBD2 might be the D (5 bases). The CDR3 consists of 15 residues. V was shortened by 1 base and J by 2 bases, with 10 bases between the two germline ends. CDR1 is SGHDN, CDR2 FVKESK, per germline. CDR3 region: CASSQGGGITDTQYF. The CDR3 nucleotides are TGTGCCAGCAGCCAAGGTGGAGGAATCACAGATACGCAGTATTTT.

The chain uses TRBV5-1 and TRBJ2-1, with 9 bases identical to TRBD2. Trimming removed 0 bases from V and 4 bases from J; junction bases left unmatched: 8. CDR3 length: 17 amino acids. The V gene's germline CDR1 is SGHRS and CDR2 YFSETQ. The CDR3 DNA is TGCGCCAGCAGCTTGGTTTCGAATAGCGGGGGATACAATGAGCAGTTCTTC. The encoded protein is CASSLVSNSGGYNEQFF.

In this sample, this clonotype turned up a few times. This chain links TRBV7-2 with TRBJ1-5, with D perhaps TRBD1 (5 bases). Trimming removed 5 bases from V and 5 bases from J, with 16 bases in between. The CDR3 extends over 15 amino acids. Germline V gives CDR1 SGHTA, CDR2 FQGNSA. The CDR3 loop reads CASSLRGGGDQPQHF. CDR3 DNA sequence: TGTGCCAGCAGCCTTCGTGGGGGTGGGGATCAGCCCCAGCATTTT.

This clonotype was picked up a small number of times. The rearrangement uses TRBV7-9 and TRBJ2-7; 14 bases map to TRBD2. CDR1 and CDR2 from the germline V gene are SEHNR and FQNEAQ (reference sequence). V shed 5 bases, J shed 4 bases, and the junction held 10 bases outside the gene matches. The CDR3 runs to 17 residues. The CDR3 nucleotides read TGTGCCAGCAGCGATCCGGGACTAGCGGGAGTGAGTTACGAGCAGTACTTC. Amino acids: CASSDPGLAGVSYEQYF.

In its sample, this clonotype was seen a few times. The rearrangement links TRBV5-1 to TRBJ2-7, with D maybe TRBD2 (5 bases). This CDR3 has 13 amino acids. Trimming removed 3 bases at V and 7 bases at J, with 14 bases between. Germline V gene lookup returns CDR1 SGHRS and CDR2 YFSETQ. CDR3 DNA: TGCGCCAGCAGCTCCCAAACTAGGGTGGAGCAGTACTTC. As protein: CASSSQTRVEQYF.

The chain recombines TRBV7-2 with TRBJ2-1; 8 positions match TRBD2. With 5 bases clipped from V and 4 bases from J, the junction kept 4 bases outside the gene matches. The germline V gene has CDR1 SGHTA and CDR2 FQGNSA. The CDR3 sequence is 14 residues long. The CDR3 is CASSTGLVYNEQFF. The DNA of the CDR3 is TGTGCCAGCAGCACGGGACTAGTATACAATGAGCAGTTCTTC.

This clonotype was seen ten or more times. Here the CDR3 reads CASNQGEAGTDTQYF. The DNA for the CDR3 is TGTGCCAGCAACCAAGGGGAGGCTGGCACAGATACGCAGTATTTT. This chain uses TRBV6-1 with TRBJ2-3, with D possibly being TRBD2 (6 bases). Trimming left V 7 bases short and J 1 base short, with 15 bases between. Looked up from germline, CDR1 is MNHNS and CDR2 is SASEGT. This CDR3 region has 15 residues.

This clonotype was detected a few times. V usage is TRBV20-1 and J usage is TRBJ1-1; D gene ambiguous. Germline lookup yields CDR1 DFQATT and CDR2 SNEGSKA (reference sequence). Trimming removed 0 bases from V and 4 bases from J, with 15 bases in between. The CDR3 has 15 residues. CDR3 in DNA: TGCAGTGCTAGAGATCCGGGATCTGGTAGCACTGAAGCTTTCTTT. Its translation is CSARDPGSGSTEAFF.

CDR3 DNA sequence: TGCAGCTTCACGTCTCGGGACGGGAACTATGGCTACACCTTC. Its translation: CSFTSRDGNYGYTF. The V and J genes are TRBV29-1 and TRBJ1-2; tentatively, D is TRBD1 (5 bases). The CDR3 consists of 14 residues. V lost 8 bases and J lost 2, with 18 bases in between. CDR1 and CDR2 from the germline V gene are SQVTM and ANQGSEA.

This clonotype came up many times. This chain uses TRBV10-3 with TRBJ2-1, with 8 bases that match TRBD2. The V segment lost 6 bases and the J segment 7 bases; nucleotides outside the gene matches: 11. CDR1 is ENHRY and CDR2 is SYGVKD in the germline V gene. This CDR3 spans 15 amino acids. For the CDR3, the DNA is TGTGCCATCAGGAGTAGCGGGACGGGGGGGAATGAGCAGTTCTTC. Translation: CAIRSSGTGGNEQFF.

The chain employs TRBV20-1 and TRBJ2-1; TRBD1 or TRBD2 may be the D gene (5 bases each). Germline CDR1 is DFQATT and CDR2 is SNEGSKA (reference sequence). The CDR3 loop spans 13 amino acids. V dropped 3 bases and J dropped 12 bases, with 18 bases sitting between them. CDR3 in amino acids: CSARGLTRGPQFF. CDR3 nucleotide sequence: TGCAGTGCTAGGGGTCTTACTAGGGGCCCGCAGTTCTTC.

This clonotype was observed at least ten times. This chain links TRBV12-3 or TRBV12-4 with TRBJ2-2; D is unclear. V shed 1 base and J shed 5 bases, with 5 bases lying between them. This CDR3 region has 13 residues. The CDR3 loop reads CASSLDGTGELFF. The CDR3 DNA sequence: TGTGCCAGCAGTTTAGACGGGACCGGGGAGCTGTTTTTT.

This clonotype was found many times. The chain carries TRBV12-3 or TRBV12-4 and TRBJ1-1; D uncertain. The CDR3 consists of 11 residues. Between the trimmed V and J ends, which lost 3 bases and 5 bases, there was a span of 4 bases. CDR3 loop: CASSLRTEAFF. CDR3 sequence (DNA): TGTGCCAGCAGTTTGCGAACTGAAGCTTTCTTT.

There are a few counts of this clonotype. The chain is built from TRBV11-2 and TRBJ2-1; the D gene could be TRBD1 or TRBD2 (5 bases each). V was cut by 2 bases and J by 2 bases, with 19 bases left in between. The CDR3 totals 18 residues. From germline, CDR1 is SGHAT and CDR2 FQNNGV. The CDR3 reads CASSLLGVAISAYNEQFF. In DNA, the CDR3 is TGTGCCAGCAGCTTATTGGGGGTCGCCATTTCTGCCTACAATGAGCAGTTCTTC.

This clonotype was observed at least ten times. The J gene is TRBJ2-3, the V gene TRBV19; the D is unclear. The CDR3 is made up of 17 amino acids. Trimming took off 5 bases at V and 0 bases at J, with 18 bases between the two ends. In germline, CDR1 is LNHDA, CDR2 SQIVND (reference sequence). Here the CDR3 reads CASSPRPGRQSTDTQYF. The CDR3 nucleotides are TGTGCCAGTAGTCCTCGCCCCGGACGGCAGAGCACAGATACGCAGTATTTT.

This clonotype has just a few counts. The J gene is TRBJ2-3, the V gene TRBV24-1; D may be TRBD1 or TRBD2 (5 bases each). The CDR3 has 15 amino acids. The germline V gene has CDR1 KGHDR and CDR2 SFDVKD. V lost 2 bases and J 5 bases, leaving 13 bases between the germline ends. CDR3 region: CATSDSRGVEDTQYF. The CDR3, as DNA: TGTGCCACCAGTGATTCTCGGGGCGTGGAAGATACGCAGTATTTT.

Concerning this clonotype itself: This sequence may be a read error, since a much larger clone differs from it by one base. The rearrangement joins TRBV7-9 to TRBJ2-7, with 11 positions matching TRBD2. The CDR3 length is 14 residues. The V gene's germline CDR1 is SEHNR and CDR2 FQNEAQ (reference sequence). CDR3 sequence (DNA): TGTGCCATCAGCCAGGGGCTAGCGGGAGGCGAGCAGTACTTC. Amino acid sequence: CAISQGLAGGEQYF.

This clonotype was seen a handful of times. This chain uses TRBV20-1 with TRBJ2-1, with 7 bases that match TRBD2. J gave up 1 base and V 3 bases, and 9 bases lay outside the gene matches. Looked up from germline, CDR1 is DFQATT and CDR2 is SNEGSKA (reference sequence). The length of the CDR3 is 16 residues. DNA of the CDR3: TGCAGTGCTAGGGACCCCAGCGGGAAATCCTACAATGAGCAGTTCTTC. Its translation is CSARDPSGKSYNEQFF.

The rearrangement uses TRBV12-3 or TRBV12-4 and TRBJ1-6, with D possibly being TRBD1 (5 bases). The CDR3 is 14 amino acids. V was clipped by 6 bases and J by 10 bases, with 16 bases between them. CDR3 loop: CASRSTGWNSPLHF. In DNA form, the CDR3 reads TGTGCCAGCAGGTCTACAGGTTGGAACTCACCCCTCCACTTT.

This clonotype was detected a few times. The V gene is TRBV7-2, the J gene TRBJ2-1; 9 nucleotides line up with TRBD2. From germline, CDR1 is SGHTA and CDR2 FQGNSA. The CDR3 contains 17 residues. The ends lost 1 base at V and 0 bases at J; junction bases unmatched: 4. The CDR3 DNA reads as TGTGCCAGCAGCTTAGTCCATAGCGGGAGCTCCTACAATGAGCAGTTCTTC. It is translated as CASSLVHSGSSYNEQFF.

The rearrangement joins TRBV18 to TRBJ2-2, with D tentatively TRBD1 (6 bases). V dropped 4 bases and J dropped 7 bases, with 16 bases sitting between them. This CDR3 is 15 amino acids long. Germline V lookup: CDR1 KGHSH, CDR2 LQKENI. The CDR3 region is CASSRETGTNGELFF. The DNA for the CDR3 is TGTGCCAGCTCACGGGAGACAGGAACTAACGGGGAGCTGTTTTTT.